The 5 T cell receptor beta chains listed next were all sequenced from one sample in a study of blood T cell repertoires in COVID-19. Data came from immunoSEQ multiplex PCR; TCRdb stores just in-frame clones and leaves some out. The table lists approximately 250,000 clones, around nine tenths of them singletons, with more than 0.65% in the top ten. Sequencing input: peripheral blood. These receptors were collected from a man between 25 and 39 years old with COVID-19, enrolled during active disease.

The rearrangement links TRBV6-5 to TRBJ2-2, with 11 nucleotides matching TRBD2. This CDR3 comprises 13 residues. The V gene end was trimmed by 8 bases and the J gene end by 6 bases; junction bases not matched to a gene: 2. CDR1 and CDR2 (germline): MNHEY, SVGAGI. CDR3 in amino acids: CASELAGAGELFF. In DNA form, the CDR3 reads TGTGCCAGCGAACTAGCGGGGGCCGGGGAGCTGTTTTTT.

The rearrangement joins TRBV10-3 to TRBJ1-2; tentative D call: TRBD1 (5 bases). Germline V gene sequence: CDR1 ENHRY, CDR2 SYGVKD. The CDR3 is made up of 15 amino acids. Trimming stripped 3 bases from V and 5 bases from J, with 16 bases between. CDR3 nucleotide sequence: TGTGCCATCAGTGACTCCAATGGGGGGGGTTATGGCTACACCTTC. Translating it yields CAISDSNGGGYGYTF.

The chain is built from TRBV15 and TRBJ2-2; D ambiguous. CDR1 and CDR2 (germline): LNHNV, YYDKDF (reference sequence). The CDR3 length is 15 residues. The V end was cut by 8 bases, the J end by 1 base, with 14 bases between. The CDR3 spells CATAYGGVNTGELFF. The CDR3 DNA reads TGTGCCACCGCCTATGGCGGCGTGAACACCGGGGAGCTGTTTTTT.

V is TRBV3-1 (or the pseudogene TRBV3-2) and J is TRBJ2-3; D unresolved. Germline assignment: CDR1 LGHDT and CDR2 YNNKEL (reference sequence). V gave up 0 bases and J gave up 9 bases, with 16 bases separating them. This CDR3 is built from 15 residues. CDR3 in amino acids: CASSQEPVSERTQYF. The CDR3 DNA reads TGTGCCAGCAGCCAAGAGCCCGTTAGTGAAAGAACGCAGTATTTT.

This rearrangement joins TRBV7-2 to TRBJ1-5, with unresolved D. Deletions cut 2 bases from V and 0 bases from J, with 8 bases between. The CDR3 totals 15 residues. Per germline, CDR1 SGHTA and CDR2 FQGNSA. The CDR3 DNA sequence: TGTGCCAGCAGCTTATGGGCCAATAGCAATCAGCCCCAGCATTTT. Its translation is CASSLWANSNQPQHF.